What follows are 32 T cell receptor beta chains derived from one specimen sequenced in a study of blood T cell repertoires in COVID-19. The protocol was immunoSEQ multiplex PCR, while the TCRdb copy is restricted to in-frame clones and leaves out a portion. The sample contains 80,000 to 100,000 clones, about nine tenths of which appear only once. Sequences were obtained from peripheral blood. The receptors here all came from a human donor with active COVID-19. The donor label of this sample is uncertain.

The rearrangement joins TRBV12-3 or TRBV12-4 to TRBJ1-2; D uncertain. V lost 6 bases, J lost 5 bases, and 10 bases lay in between. The CDR3 is made up of 12 amino acids. CDR3 residues: CASSFSVYGYTF. The CDR3 DNA follows: TGTGCCAGCAGCTTCTCTGTATATGGCTACACCTTC.

The CDR3 loop reads CASSTTGGNTIYF. In DNA form, the CDR3 reads TGTGCCAGCAGCACGACAGGCGGAAACACCATATATTTT. The J gene is TRBJ1-3, the V gene TRBV6-5, with a weak D call TRBD1 (6 bases). CDR1 and CDR2 (germline): MNHEY, SVGAGI. CDR3 length: 13 amino acids. V was cut by 6 bases and J by 4 bases, with 10 bases left in between.

The V call is TRBV6-1, the J call TRBJ2-5; 7 nucleotides agree with TRBD1. The length of the CDR3 is 15 residues. From germline, CDR1 is MNHNS and CDR2 SASEGT. After removal of 3 bases from V and 1 base from J, the junction contained 5 bases not matched to a gene. The CDR3: CASSEGGTVQETQYF. Written as DNA, the CDR3 is TGTGCCAGCAGTGAGGGTGGGACAGTCCAAGAGACCCAGTACTTC.

This clone was observed a few times. V usage is TRBV9 and J usage is TRBJ1-2, with D maybe TRBD1 (5 bases). Germline V lookup: CDR1 SGDLS, CDR2 YYNGEE. Trimming removed 6 bases at V and 6 bases at J, with 24 bases between. The length of the CDR3 is 16 residues. The CDR3 nucleotides read TGTGCCAGCACCCCGGTAGGGGCCCAGGAGCGTAATGGCTACACCTTC. This sequence encodes CASTPVGAQERNGYTF. The whole variable domain, remainder taken from reference TRBV9 and TRBJ1-2, is DSGVTQTPKHLITATGQRVTLRCSPRSGDLSVYWYQQSLDQGLQFLIQYYNGEERAKGNILERFSAQQFPDLHSELNLSSLELGDSALYFCASTPVGAQERNGYTFGSGTRLTVV.

The genes are TRBV9 and TRBJ2-5; TRBD2 is a possible D gene (5 bases). Trimming took off 4 bases at V and 5 bases at J, with 12 bases between the two ends. The CDR3 loop spans 13 amino acids. Germline lookup yields CDR1 SGDLS and CDR2 YYNGEE. The chain's CDR3 is CASSPASGETQYF. The CDR3 DNA follows: TGTGCCAGCAGCCCCGCCTCGGGGGAGACCCAGTACTTC.

The CDR3 reads CASSKGRDRYEKLFF. CDR3 sequence (DNA): TGTGCCAGCAGCAAAGGACGGGACAGGTATGAAAAACTGTTTTTT. This sequence joins TRBV21-1 and TRBJ1-4; TRBD1, the D gene given by the table, was not confirmed from the DNA. TRBV21-1 is assigned pseudogene status. The CDR3 runs to 15 residues.

This chain connects TRBV28 to TRBJ1-1, with a tentative D call TRBD1 (6 bases). The CDR3 is 14 amino acids. Germline V gene data show CDR1 as MDHEN and CDR2 as SYDVKM. The V end was cut by 2 bases, the J end by 11 bases, with 18 bases between. The CDR3 protein is CASSLTITNRVAFF. For the CDR3, the DNA is TGTGCCAGCAGTTTAACAATTACAAACAGGGTGGCTTTCTTT.

This clone was counted a single time. V is TRBV7-9 and J is TRBJ1-1, with a weak D call TRBD1 (5 bases). Germline loops: CDR1 SEHNR, CDR2 FQNEAQ (reference sequence). The CDR3 runs 16 residues. Trimming left V 5 bases short and J 3 bases short, with 19 bases between. The CDR3 spells CASSPRGGSGYTEAFF. CDR3 bases: TGTGCCAGCAGCCCTAGGGGCGGCAGCGGGTACACTGAAGCTTTCTTT.

The chain's CDR3 is CASGSSIGAEQYF. The DNA for the CDR3 is TGCGCCAGCGGCTCCTCAATAGGGGCCGAGCAGTACTTC. The chain recombines TRBV5-1 with TRBJ2-7, with D perhaps matching TRBD1 (5 bases). V lost 7 bases to trimming and J lost 6 bases, with 17 bases between them. Germline loops: CDR1 SGHRS, CDR2 YFSETQ. The CDR3 has 13 residues.

This clone was observed a few times. V and J are TRBV5-5 and TRBJ1-5; D is perhaps TRBD1 (5 bases). The germline CDR1 and CDR2 sequences are SGHKS and YYEKEE (reference sequence). This CDR3 comprises 14 residues. With 4 bases removed from V and 7 bases from J, the gap between germline ends came to 15 bases. In DNA, the CDR3 is TGTGCCAGCAGCCAGTTGACGGGGGACCAGCCCCAGCATTTT. Protein sequence: CASSQLTGDQPQHF.

The CDR3, as DNA: TGTGCCAGCAGCTTGGGCCGGACAGCTAACTATGGCTACACCTTC. It translates to CASSLGRTANYGYTF. The chain is built from TRBV5-4 and TRBJ1-2, with a possible D match to TRBD1 (6 bases). Trimming took off 0 bases at V and 0 bases at J, with 9 bases between the two ends. The length of the CDR3 is 15 residues. CDR1 is SGHNT and CDR2 is YYREEE in the germline V gene (reference sequence).

This chain joins TRBV11-2 and TRBJ2-7; 7 positions agree with TRBD1. Germline CDR1 SGHAT, CDR2 FQNNGV. The CDR3 totals 15 residues. V shed 5 bases and J 5 bases; nucleotides not matched to a gene: 12. The CDR3 loop is CASSGRRQGNHEQYF. The CDR3 DNA reads as TGTGCCAGCAGCGGCCGGAGACAGGGAAACCACGAGCAGTACTTC.

The chain couples TRBV9 to TRBJ2-5; 10 bases fit TRBD1. J lost 3 bases, V lost 5 bases, and 7 bases had no gene match. Germline V gene sequence: CDR1 SGDLS, CDR2 YYNGEE. The CDR3 consists of 15 residues. CDR3 protein: CASSLTGGLEETQYF. CDR3 nucleotide sequence: TGTGCCAGCAGTCTGACAGGGGGCTTAGAAGAGACCCAGTACTTC.

V gene TRBV2 combines with J gene TRBJ1-2; D unclear. Germline CDR1 reads SNHLY; CDR2 reads FYNNEI. V lost 1 base and J 8 bases, leaving 8 bases between the germline ends. The CDR3 covers 12 residues. CDR3 DNA: TGTGCCAGCAGTGAAGTAGTAGAGGGCTACACCTTC. Amino acid sequence: CASSEVVEGYTF.

The rearrangement joins TRBV5-1 to TRBJ2-7; 7 bases line up with TRBD1. From germline, CDR1 is SGHRS and CDR2 YFSETQ. Trimming at V came to 4 bases and at J to 3 bases, leaving 4 bases not matched to a gene. The CDR3 runs to 13 residues. CDR3 in DNA: TGCGCCAGCAGCCAAGGGACAGACTACGAGCAGTACTTC. Translation gives CASSQGTDYEQYF.

This clone was observed a single time. The chain joins TRBV7-9 to TRBJ2-7, with D uncertain. V lost 7 bases to trimming and J lost 2 bases, with 12 bases between them. CDR3 length: 13 amino acids. Per germline, CDR1 SEHNR and CDR2 FQNEAQ (reference sequence). The CDR3 loop is CASIISGTYEQYF. The CDR3 DNA follows: TGTGCCAGCATCATTTCAGGCACCTACGAGCAGTACTTC.

This chain joins TRBV19 and TRBJ2-2, with D tentatively TRBD2 (5 bases). V was cut by 3 bases and J by 0 bases, with 11 bases left in between. From germline, CDR1 is LNHDA and CDR2 SQIVND (reference sequence). The CDR3 consists of 16 residues. The CDR3 here is CASSMRAGPNTGELFF. CDR3 bases: TGTGCCAGTAGTATGAGGGCAGGCCCGAACACCGGGGAGCTGTTTTTT.

The CDR3 here is CASSADRVRWTGELFF. The CDR3 region has the DNA TGTGCCAGCAGTGCGGACAGGGTGAGATGGACCGGGGAGCTGTTTTTT. The V and J genes are TRBV6-6 and TRBJ2-2, with 8 nucleotides matching TRBD1. Germline CDR1 and CDR2: MNHNY and SVGAGI (reference sequence). The CDR3 contains 16 residues. V dropped 5 bases and J dropped 5; count of bases not matched to a gene: 10.

The chain links TRBV7-2 to TRBJ2-1; 9 nucleotides match TRBD1. Germline V lookup: CDR1 SGHTA, CDR2 FQGNSA. V lost 8 bases to trimming and J lost 5 bases; unmatched junction nucleotides: 7. The CDR3 sequence is 14 residues long. The CDR3 nucleotides read TGTGCCAGCCAAAACAGGGGGCTGAACAATGAGCAGTTCTTC. Translation: CASQNRGLNNEQFF.

This clone showed up just once. The genes are TRBV11-2 and TRBJ2-5; TRBD1 aligns across 9 bases. This CDR3 comprises 16 residues. Germline trimming cut 2 bases from V and 5 bases from J; bases unmatched to any gene: 9. From germline, CDR1 is SGHAT and CDR2 FQNNGV. CDR3 residues: CASSLSPGQGAETQYF. CDR3 coding DNA: TGTGCCAGCAGCTTATCCCCGGGACAGGGCGCGGAGACCCAGTACTTC.

This clone was detected only once. V and J are TRBV7-2 and TRBJ1-4, with D tentatively TRBD1 (6 bases). CDR1 SGHTA and CDR2 FQGNSA come from the germline V gene. The CDR3 has 15 amino acids. V shed 5 bases and J shed 8 bases, with 18 bases lying between them. The CDR3 DNA reads as TGTGCCAGCAGCGCCGGGACATTTGAGGGAGAAAAACTGTTTTTT. It yields the protein CASSAGTFEGEKLFF. Variable domain in full (rest from reference TRBV7-2 and TRBJ1-4): GAGVSQSPSNKVTEKGKDVELRCDPISGHTALYWYRQSLGQGLEFLIYFQGNSAPDKSGLPSDRFSAERTGGSVSTLTIQRTQQEDSAVYLCASSAGTFEGEKLFFGSGTQLSVL.

The V call is TRBV7-6, the J call TRBJ2-2, with a tentative D call TRBD2 (7 bases). The CDR3 extends over 18 amino acids. Germline assignment: CDR1 SGHVS and CDR2 FNYEAQ. Trimming removed 2 bases from V and 2 bases from J, with 18 bases in between. The CDR3 protein is CASSLFPGGPRNTGELFF. CDR3 DNA: TGTGCCAGCAGCTTATTCCCGGGGGGCCCGAGAAACACCGGGGAGCTGTTTTTT.

This chain joins TRBV3-1 (or the pseudogene TRBV3-2) and TRBJ2-7, with D unclear. Trimming removed 0 bases at V and 7 bases at J, with 4 bases between. This CDR3 has 11 residues. The germline CDR1 and CDR2 sequences are LGHDT and YNNKEL (reference sequence). The CDR3 DNA reads TGTGCCAGCAGCCAAGAACGGGAGCAGTACTTC. Its translation is CASSQEREQYF.

The chain couples TRBV4-1 to TRBJ1-2; D unclear. CDR3 length equals 15 residues. V lost 1 base and J 1 base, leaving 10 bases between the germline ends. Looked up from germline, CDR1 is MGHRA and CDR2 is YSYEKL. The chain's CDR3 is CASSQGEADNYGYTF. CDR3 nucleotides: TGCGCCAGCAGCCAAGGGGAGGCAGATAACTATGGCTACACCTTC.

The chain joins TRBV2 to TRBJ2-3; TRBD2 matches at 9 bases. Germline CDR1 reads SNHLY; CDR2 reads FYNNEI. This CDR3 region has 14 residues. After removal of 8 bases from V and 2 bases from J, the junction contained 5 bases not matched to a gene. CDR3 nucleotides: TGTGCCAGCTTAGCGGGGGCGCACACAGATACGCAGTATTTT. Translated, it gives CASLAGAHTDTQYF.

This chain connects TRBV4-2 to TRBJ1-1; TRBD1 matches 9 bases. The CDR3 runs 15 residues. Germline V lookup: CDR1 LGHNA, CDR2 YNFKEQ. V lost 0 bases and J lost 5; bases outside the gene matches: 4. The CDR3 DNA reads TGTGCCAGCAGCCAAGATCACAGGGGGCGGACTGAAGCTTTCTTT. Protein: CASSQDHRGRTEAFF.

This clone was picked up a small number of times. V gene TRBV2 combines with J gene TRBJ1-5; D not resolved. V lost 5 bases, J lost 0 bases, and 17 bases lay in between. Germline V gives CDR1 SNHLY, CDR2 FYNNEI. The CDR3 sequence is 17 residues long. The CDR3 DNA follows: TGTGCCAGCAGTCTCGGACGGACTTCGTATAGCAATCAGCCCCAGCATTTT. Its translation is CASSLGRTSYSNQPQHF.

The chain has TRBV7-9 and TRBJ1-6; D gene unclear. The CDR3 totals 16 residues. Germline CDR1 SEHNR, CDR2 FQNEAQ (reference sequence). V lost 4 bases to trimming and J lost 0 bases, with 10 bases between them. CDR3: CASSSLGSSYNSPLHF. DNA of the CDR3: TGTGCCAGCAGCTCGTTAGGGAGCTCCTATAATTCACCCCTCCACTTT.

This clone appeared a single time. J is TRBJ1-1 and V is TRBV6-5, with TRBD1 matching over 9 bases. Germline loops: CDR1 MNHEY, CDR2 SVGAGI. The CDR3 contains 15 residues. V was pared by 7 bases and J by 1 base, with 7 bases of the junction left unmatched. Here the CDR3 reads CASTSMTGGNTEAFF. In DNA form, the CDR3 reads TGTGCCAGCACCAGTATGACAGGGGGGAACACTGAAGCTTTCTTT.

This chain connects TRBV9 to TRBJ2-3; TRBD1 matches 8 bases. The CDR3 has 12 residues. With 3 bases clipped from V and 8 bases from J, the junction kept 2 bases outside the gene matches. CDR1 is SGDLS, CDR2 YYNGEE, per germline. In DNA, the CDR3 is TGTGCCAGCAGCGAACAGGGGGGTACGCAGTATTTT. Encoded protein: CASSEQGGTQYF.

This chain connects TRBV29-1 to TRBJ1-2, with 8 bases fitting TRBD1. The CDR3 sequence is 11 residues long. Germline trimming cut 6 bases from V and 3 bases from J; bases unmatched to any gene: 0. Germline CDR1 is SQVTM and CDR2 is ANQGSEA. The CDR3 spells CSVGQDYGYTF. The DNA for the CDR3 is TGCAGCGTGGGACAGGACTATGGCTACACCTTC. The variable domain in full, completed from reference TRBV29-1 and TRBJ1-2, reads SAVISQKPSRDICQRGTSLTIQCQVDSQVTMMFWYRQQPGQSLTLIATANQGSEATYESGFVIDKFPISRPNLTFSTLTVSNMSPEDSSIYLCSVGQDYGYTFGSGTRLTVV.

The CDR3 coding sequence is TGTGCCAGCACCCCCGGGACAGGGGAGGGGGCCCAGTACTTC. It encodes CASTPGTGEGAQYF. The chain uses TRBV6-5 and TRBJ2-5; TRBD1 aligns across 10 bases. CDR1 and CDR2 from the germline V gene are MNHEY and SVGAGI. There are 14 residues in the CDR3. After removal of 7 bases from V and 9 bases from J, the junction contained 11 bases not matched to a gene.